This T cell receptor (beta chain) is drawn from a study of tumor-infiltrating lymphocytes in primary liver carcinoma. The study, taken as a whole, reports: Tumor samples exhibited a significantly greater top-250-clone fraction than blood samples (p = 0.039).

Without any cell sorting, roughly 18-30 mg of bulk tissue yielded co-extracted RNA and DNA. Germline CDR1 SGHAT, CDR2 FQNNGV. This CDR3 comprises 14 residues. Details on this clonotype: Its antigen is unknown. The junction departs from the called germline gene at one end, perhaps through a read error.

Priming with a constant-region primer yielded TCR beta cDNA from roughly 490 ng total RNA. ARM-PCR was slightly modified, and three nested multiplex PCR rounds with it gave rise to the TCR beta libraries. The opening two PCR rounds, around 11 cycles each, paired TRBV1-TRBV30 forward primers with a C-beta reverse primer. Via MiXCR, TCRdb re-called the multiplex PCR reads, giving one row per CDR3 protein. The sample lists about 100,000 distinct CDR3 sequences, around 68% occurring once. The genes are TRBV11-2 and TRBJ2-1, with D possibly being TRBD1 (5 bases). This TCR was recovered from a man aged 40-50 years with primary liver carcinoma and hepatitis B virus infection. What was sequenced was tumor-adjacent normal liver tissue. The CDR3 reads CANSLEGAHNERFF. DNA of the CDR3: TGTGCCAACAGCTTAGAAGGGGCCCACAATGAGCGGTTCTTC.